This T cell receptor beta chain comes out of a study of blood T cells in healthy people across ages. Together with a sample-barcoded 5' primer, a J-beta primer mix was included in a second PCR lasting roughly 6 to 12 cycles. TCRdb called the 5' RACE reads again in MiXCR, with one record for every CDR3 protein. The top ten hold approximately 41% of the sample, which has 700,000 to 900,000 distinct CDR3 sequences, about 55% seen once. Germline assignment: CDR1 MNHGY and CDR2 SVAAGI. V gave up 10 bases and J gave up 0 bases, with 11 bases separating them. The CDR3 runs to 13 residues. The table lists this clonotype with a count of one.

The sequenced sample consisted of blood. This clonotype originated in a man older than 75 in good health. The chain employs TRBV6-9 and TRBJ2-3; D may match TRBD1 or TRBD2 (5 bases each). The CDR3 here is CATQGGSTDTQYF. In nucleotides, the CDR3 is TGTGCCACCCAGGGCGGGAGCACAGATACGCAGTATTTT.